Described below is a single T cell receptor beta chain sequence and its context. The junction differs from germline at one of its ends, possibly a read error. The second PCR ran roughly 6 to 11 cycles with a sample-barcoded 5' primer and J-beta primers. MiXCR was run by TCRdb on the 5' RACE reads, yielding one entry per CDR3 protein. The sample carries more than 900,000 distinct CDR3 sequences, 25% to 30% recorded once. This entry comes from a study of blood T cells in healthy people across ages. Germline V gene lookup returns CDR1 SGHRS and CDR2 YFSETQ. This CDR3 has 12 amino acids. Another study also made use of these data, one on T cells of mothers and their children.

The sample was blood. This receptor was identified in a woman aged 35 to 49 in good health. V usage is TRBV5-1 and J usage is TRBJ2-7; 7 bases are a match to TRBD2. The CDR3 nucleotides are TGCGCCAGCTGCTTACGGGAGGACGAGCAGTACTTC. Encoded protein: CASCLREDEQYF.